This TCR beta chain is from a study of cytomegalovirus exposure and HLA in healthy donors. Findings and limits, study-wide: In a later analysis, HLA-C alleles had the fewest associated TCRs, DRB1 alleles the most.

Concerning this clone: The target antigen is unknown.

The PCR was carried out with 60 Vbeta primers and 13 Jbeta primers. Sequencing was performed with immunoSEQ multiplex PCR; in TCRdb, only in-frame clones are kept and a portion is missing. The sample has some 130,000 clones; roughly 80% are singletons. Unmatched junction bases numbered 6, after V lost 8 bases and J lost 5 bases. This CDR3 spans 13 amino acids. Germline CDR1 and CDR2: MDHEN and SYDVKM. The chain combines TRBV28 with TRBJ1-5; 7 nucleotides align to TRBD1. This TCR was recovered from a woman between 45 and 65 years old in good health and CMV-seropositive. The specimen was PBMCs. CDR3: CASGTGDHQPQHF. The DNA of the CDR3 is TGTGCCAGCGGAACAGGGGATCATCAGCCCCAGCATTTT. Full variable domain (missing parts from reference TRBV28 and TRBJ1-5): DVKVTQSSRYLVKRTGEKVFLECVQDMDHENMFWYRQDPGLGLRLIYFSYDVKMKEKGDIPEGYSVSREKKERFSLILESASTNQTSMYLCASGTGDHQPQHFGDGTRLSIL.